The following is a T cell receptor beta chain sequence with its context. Its antigen remains unknown. Germline V lookup: CDR1 SGHRS, CDR2 YFSETQ. V lost 0 bases and J lost 3, with 9 bases in between. The CDR3 covers 14 residues. One entry per CDR3 protein, called by TCRdb with MiXCR from the 5' RACE reads. Seen here are under 550,000 distinct CDR3 sequences, roughly 27% observed once, and the top ten hold roughly 0.8%. This record belongs to a study of CD8 T cells in ankylosing spondylitis. Study-wide points: One TCR beta motif, made up of under ten highly homologous variants, appeared characteristic of ankylosing spondylitis blood. From matched ankylosing spondylitis synovial fluid, disease-linked clones were reportedly recovered at significantly enriched levels.

The sequenced sample consisted of blood, either unsorted or a sorted T cell fraction (not recorded which). This receptor was identified in a male donor with ankylosing spondylitis. V and J are TRBV5-1 and TRBJ2-5, with D possibly being TRBD2 (5 bases). Written as DNA, the CDR3 is TGCGCCAGCAGCTTGGAACGGGGAAAAGAGACCCAGTACTTC. It translates to CASSLERGKETQYF. The full variable domain, its missing parts supplied by reference TRBV5-1 and TRBJ2-5, is KAGVTQTPRYLIKTRGQQVTLSCSPISGHRSVSWYQQTPGQGLQFLFEYFSETQRNKGNFPGRFSGRQFSNSRSEMNVSTLELGDSALYLCASSLERGKETQYFGPGTRLLVL.